One sample yielded the 25 T cell receptor beta chains listed below, sequenced in a study of naive and memory T cell subsets. Both TRBC1 and TRBC2 were covered by a beta constant-region primer of two equimolar oligonucleotides. The ligated cDNA underwent four PCR rounds using SP2 and nested alpha and beta constant-region primers. TCRdb independently ran MiXCR on the UMI-ligation and nested PCR reads; one entry per CDR3 protein. The sample contains 150,000 or so distinct CDR3 sequences, approximately 22% of which appear only once. The study, taken as a whole, reports: A few larger clonotypes appeared in naive repertoires, especially CD8, possibly memory cells re-expressing CD45RA.

These receptors lack a known antigen. Input material: naive CD4+ T cells from blood. Receptors were obtained from a human donor in good health.

The J gene is TRBJ1-2, the V gene TRBV20-1, with 8 positions matching TRBD1. In germline, CDR1 is DFQATT, CDR2 SNEGSKA (reference sequence). CDR3 size: 13 residues. V trimming: 3 bases; J trimming: 6 bases; junction bases outside the gene matches: 6. CDR3 in DNA: TGCAGTGCTAGGACAGGGGCTGGGGATGGCTACACCTTC. Translated: CSARTGAGDGYTF.

This clonotype was observed a few times. This chain links TRBV12-3 or TRBV12-4 with TRBJ1-6; D is perhaps TRBD1 (5 bases). This CDR3 contains 14 residues. Trimming pared 5 bases from V and 10 bases from J, leaving 15 bases between. CDR3 amino acids: CASSLGRVNSPLHF. Written as DNA, the CDR3 is TGTGCCAGCAGTCTGGGCAGGGTGAACTCACCCCTCCACTTT.

This clonotype was detected a few times. J is TRBJ1-2 and V is TRBV29-1; D is perhaps TRBD1 (6 bases). In germline, CDR1 is SQVTM, CDR2 ANQGSEA. The V and J ends lost 4 bases and 7 bases respectively, with 13 bases between them. The CDR3 extends over 12 amino acids. The chain's CDR3 is CSVVTGQFGYTF. The CDR3 DNA reads TGCAGCGTTGTGACAGGACAATTTGGCTACACCTTC.

This clonotype has only a few counts. The chain couples TRBV7-3 to TRBJ1-2; 10 nucleotides agree with TRBD1. The CDR3 contains 15 residues. The V gene's germline CDR1 is SGHTA and CDR2 FQGTGA. The junction had 5 bases not matched to a gene; V was cut back by 5 bases and J by 2 bases. CDR3 amino acids: CASSPSGQGNYGYTF. CDR3 sequence (DNA): TGTGCCAGCAGCCCATCGGGACAGGGGAACTATGGCTACACCTTC. Drawing the rest from reference TRBV7-3 and TRBJ1-2, the complete variable domain is GAGVSQTPSNKVTEKGKYVELRCDPISGHTALYWYRQSLGQGPEFLIYFQGTGAADDSGLPNDRFFAVRPEGSVSTLKIQRTERGDSAVYLCASSPSGQGNYGYTFGSGTRLTVV.

This chain links TRBV5-1 with TRBJ2-7; tentatively, D is TRBD2 (6 bases). Germline values: CDR1 SGHRS, CDR2 YFSETQ. The CDR3 consists of 14 residues. The V end was cut by 1 base, the J end by 2 bases, with 10 bases between. CDR3 coding DNA: TGCGCCAGCAGCTTGCTGGAGGGAACCTACGAGCAGTACTTC. It translates to CASSLLEGTYEQYF. Supplemented by reference TRBV5-1 and TRBJ2-7, the full variable domain reads KAGVTQTPRYLIKTRGQQVTLSCSPISGHRSVSWYQQTPGQGLQFLFEYFSETQRNKGNFPGRFSGRQFSNSRSEMNVSTLELGDSALYLCASSLLEGTYEQYFGPGTRLTVT.

This clonotype was counted only a few times. The V gene is TRBV7-2, the J gene TRBJ2-1, with 10 bases lining up with TRBD2. The J segment lost 7 bases and the V segment lost 5 bases, leaving 8 bases of the junction unmatched. This CDR3 has 15 residues. Germline assignment: CDR1 SGHTA and CDR2 FQGNSA. CDR3 coding DNA: TGTGCCAGCAGCCTTTCTAGCGGGAGTATAAATGAGCAGTTCTTC. Translation: CASSLSSGSINEQFF.

In its sample, this clonotype was seen many times. The chain recombines TRBV19 with TRBJ2-1, with no clear D. Trimming pared 6 bases from V and 0 bases from J, leaving 6 bases between. CDR1 and CDR2 from the germline V gene are LNHDA and SQIVND (reference sequence). The CDR3 has 13 residues. The CDR3: CASRPSSYNEQFF. The CDR3 coding sequence is TGTGCCAGTAGACCGAGCTCCTACAATGAGCAGTTCTTC.

This clonotype was detected ten times or more. The V call is TRBV6-6, the J call TRBJ2-7, with D perhaps matching TRBD1 or TRBD2 (5 bases each). Germline V gives CDR1 MNHNY, CDR2 SVGAGI (reference sequence). The CDR3 loop spans 14 amino acids. The V gene lost 6 bases and the J gene lost 2 bases, with 14 bases spanning the gap. The CDR3 sequence: CASRAGTGAYEQYF. CDR3 nucleotides: TGTGCCAGCAGGGCCGGGACCGGAGCCTACGAGCAGTACTTC.

This clonotype was seen only a few times. The chain couples TRBV25-1 to TRBJ2-5; tentatively, D is TRBD1 (6 bases). V lost 3 bases to trimming and J lost 5 bases, with 13 bases between them. Germline assignment: CDR1 MGHDK and CDR2 SYGVNS. The CDR3 sequence is 14 residues long. This chain's CDR3 is CASSETGARETQYF. The CDR3 DNA reads as TGTGCCAGCAGTGAGACAGGAGCTAGGGAGACCCAGTACTTC.

This clonotype was counted only a few times. The V and J genes are TRBV28 and TRBJ2-5; TRBD2 might be the D (6 bases). Germline V lookup: CDR1 MDHEN, CDR2 SYDVKM. The CDR3 totals 12 residues. The V gene lost 11 bases and the J gene lost 4 bases, with 14 bases spanning the gap. The CDR3 coding sequence is TGTGCCGTGTCCGGGAGCCGAGAGACCCAGTACTTC. Protein sequence: CAVSGSRETQYF. Drawing the rest from reference TRBV28 and TRBJ2-5, the complete variable domain is DVKVTQSSRYLVKRTGEKVFLECVQDMDHENMFWYRQDPGLGLRLIYFSYDVKMKEKGDIPEGYSVSREKKERFSLILESASTNQTSMYLCAVSGSRETQYFGPGTRLLVL.

This clonotype was counted only a few times. The J gene is TRBJ2-2, the V gene TRBV7-2, with D possibly matching TRBD2 (5 bases). V lost 6 bases and J 1 base, leaving 15 bases between the germline ends. Germline V lookup: CDR1 SGHTA, CDR2 FQGNSA. The CDR3 is 16 residues long. The chain's CDR3 is CASRVLGGRNTGELFF. The CDR3 DNA follows: TGTGCCAGCAGGGTACTAGGCGGAAGGAACACCGGGGAGCTGTTTTTT.

This clonotype has a handful of counts. This rearrangement joins TRBV25-1 to TRBJ1-1; D is unclear. V lost 7 bases and J 0 bases, leaving 9 bases between the germline ends. Germline V gene sequence: CDR1 MGHDK, CDR2 SYGVNS. The CDR3 sequence is 13 residues long. CDR3 protein: CASISGLNTEAFF. DNA of the CDR3: TGTGCCAGCATTTCCGGGCTGAACACTGAAGCTTTCTTT.

This chain connects TRBV6-5 to TRBJ2-5; 7 bases align to TRBD1. There are 16 residues in the CDR3. Per germline, CDR1 MNHEY and CDR2 SVGAGI. J lost 5 bases, V lost 0 bases, and 9 bases had no gene match. CDR3: CASSYSLTGWGETQYF. In nucleotides, the CDR3 is TGTGCCAGCAGTTACTCCTTGACAGGGTGGGGGGAGACCCAGTACTTC.

The chain uses TRBV12-3 or TRBV12-4 and TRBJ2-5, with D tentatively TRBD2 (5 bases). The length of the CDR3 is 15 residues. With 2 bases removed from V and 3 bases from J, the gap between germline ends came to 13 bases. The CDR3 spells CASSLSGPTKETQYF. The CDR3 DNA follows: TGTGCCAGCAGTTTATCCGGGCCGACTAAAGAGACCCAGTACTTC.

This clonotype was observed a few times. The chain uses TRBV5-4 and TRBJ2-7; tentatively, D is TRBD2 (6 bases). V lost 4 bases and J lost 6, with 17 bases in between. This CDR3 has 14 amino acids. Germline V lookup: CDR1 SGHNT, CDR2 YYREEE (reference sequence). This CDR3 reads CASSAGPATGEQYF. As DNA, the CDR3 is TGTGCCAGCAGCGCGGGACCAGCCACGGGCGAGCAGTACTTC.

This clonotype was observed once. The chain links TRBV18 to TRBJ1-1; no clear D. CDR1 is KGHSH, CDR2 LQKENI, per germline. The CDR3 extends over 16 amino acids. Trimming left V 1 base short and J 1 base short, with 13 bases between. The CDR3 DNA sequence: TGTGCCAGCTCACCACTCAACGGCGTCCAGAACACTGAAGCTTTCTTT. Encoded protein: CASSPLNGVQNTEAFF.

J is TRBJ1-2 and V is TRBV4-1; no reliable D call. Trimming shortened V by 4 bases and J by 3 bases, and 12 bases separated the two germline ends. This CDR3 is 14 amino acids long. CDR1 MGHRA and CDR2 YSYEKL come from the germline V gene. CDR3 sequence: CASSLGVWDYGYTF. CDR3 bases: TGCGCCAGCAGCCTTGGGGTGTGGGACTATGGCTACACCTTC.

This clonotype was counted only a few times. This sequence joins TRBV4-2 and TRBJ2-2, with TRBD1 identical over 10 bases. CDR3 size: 17 residues. The trim removed 1 base at V and 7 bases at J, leaving 9 bases unmatched. The germline V gene encodes CDR1 LGHNA and CDR2 YNFKEQ. The chain's CDR3 is CASSQADRGRFDGELFF. In nucleotides, the CDR3 is TGTGCCAGCAGCCAAGCCGACAGGGGGCGCTTTGACGGGGAGCTGTTTTTT.

The DNA for the CDR3 is TGTGCCAGCAGCCAAGATATGGGTTTTTTCCCTGAAGCTTTCTTT. It specifies CASSQDMGFFPEAFF. V usage is TRBV14 and J usage is TRBJ1-1; the D is unclear. Trimming stripped 0 bases from V and 6 bases from J, with 14 bases between. The CDR3 spans 15 residues. Per germline, CDR1 SGHDN and CDR2 FVKESK.

V is TRBV7-2 and J is TRBJ2-7, with 15 bases aligning to TRBD2. CDR1 and CDR2 (germline): SGHTA, FQGNSA. The V and J ends lost 8 bases and 0 bases, in that order; junction bases with no gene match: 2. The CDR3 consists of 15 residues. CDR3 sequence reads: CASGTSGGSSYEQYF. Written as DNA, the CDR3 is TGTGCCAGCGGGACTAGCGGGGGGAGCTCCTACGAGCAGTACTTC. Full variable domain (missing parts from reference TRBV7-2 and TRBJ2-7): GAGVSQSPSNKVTEKGKDVELRCDPISGHTALYWYRQSLGQGLEFLIYFQGNSAPDKSGLPSDRFSAERTGGSVSTLTIQRTQQEDSAVYLCASGTSGGSSYEQYFGPGTRLTVT.

This clonotype came up a few times. The chain is built from TRBV5-1 and TRBJ2-1; D ambiguous. This CDR3 is 14 amino acids long. Germline assignment: CDR1 SGHRS and CDR2 YFSETQ. The V gene lost 0 bases and the J gene lost 2 bases, with 6 bases spanning the gap. The CDR3 loop is CASSLGNPYNEQFF. Here the CDR3 DNA reads TGCGCCAGCAGCTTGGGGAATCCCTACAATGAGCAGTTCTTC.

The J gene is TRBJ2-3, the V gene TRBV10-3; 11 bases line up with TRBD1. This CDR3 is 16 amino acids long. Germline-derived CDR1 and CDR2 are ENHRY and SYGVKD. V shed 8 bases, J shed 3 bases, and the junction held 10 bases outside the gene matches. The CDR3 reads CAIGQGAALETDTQYF. CDR3 bases: TGTGCCATCGGACAGGGGGCGGCACTTGAGACAGATACGCAGTATTTT.

This rearrangement joins TRBV20-1 to TRBJ2-7; a weak D match, TRBD2 (6 bases). The germline V gene encodes CDR1 DFQATT and CDR2 SNEGSKA (reference sequence). Trimming pared 6 bases from V and 2 bases from J, leaving 20 bases between. The CDR3 runs to 15 residues. Here the CDR3 reads CSALVFGGVTYEQYF. The CDR3 region has the DNA TGCAGTGCACTGGTTTTTGGCGGGGTAACCTACGAGCAGTACTTC.

The gene calls are TRBV7-9 and TRBJ1-1; D is undetermined. Germline CDR1 is SEHNR and CDR2 is FQNEAQ (reference sequence). The CDR3 runs to 12 residues. Trimming cost V 0 bases and J 7 bases, with 6 bases left between them. Here the CDR3 reads CASSLALNEAFF. CDR3 nucleotide sequence: TGTGCCAGCAGCTTAGCGTTGAATGAAGCTTTCTTT.

A few counts support this clonotype. This sequence joins TRBV2 and TRBJ2-1; D uncertain. The V end was cut by 2 bases, the J end by 3 bases, with 8 bases between. This CDR3 contains 14 residues. CDR1 and CDR2 (germline): SNHLY, FYNNEI. CDR3 coding DNA: TGTGCCAGCAGTGAATGGGTAGACTACAATGAGCAGTTCTTC. It codes for CASSEWVDYNEQFF. Drawing the rest from reference TRBV2 and TRBJ2-1, the complete variable domain is EPEVTQTPSHQVTQMGQEVILRCVPISNHLYFYWYRQILGQKVEFLVSFYNNEISEKSEIFDDQFSVERPDGSNFTLKIRSTKLEDSAMYFCASSEWVDYNEQFFGPGTRLTVL.